The 29 T cell receptor beta chains below were found in one sample sequenced in a study of regulatory T cells in long-lasting Graves disease. Arm-PCR of CDR3 regions and iRepertoire HTBI primers were used to build TCR beta libraries. MiXCR, run by TCRdb on the multiplex PCR reads, gives a single entry per CDR3 protein. The sample includes fewer than 350,000 distinct CDR3 sequences, 18% of them seen just once. The time point: newly diagnosed GD, antithyroid drugs for less than 3 months. There was RNA extracted from PBMCs, and the TCR library was made from it. The material was peripheral blood mononuclear cells (PBMCs), obtained at new diagnosis, from a patient treated with antithyroid drugs. These receptors were obtained from a female donor with Graves disease.

The V and J genes are TRBV19 and TRBJ2-7; 7 nucleotides match TRBD2. Germline V gene lookup returns CDR1 LNHDA and CDR2 SQIVND (reference sequence). J lost 0 bases, V lost 5 bases, and 4 bases had no gene match. The CDR3 consists of 14 residues. The CDR3 sequence is CASSGRTSSYEQYF. For the CDR3, the DNA is TGTGCCAGTAGTGGGCGGACTAGCTCCTACGAGCAGTACTTC.

The rearrangement links TRBV27 to TRBJ2-7; D tentatively fits TRBD1 or TRBD2 (6 bases each). V gave up 6 bases and J gave up 5 bases, with 23 bases separating them. CDR1 MNHEY and CDR2 SMNVEV come from the germline V gene (reference sequence). The CDR3 runs to 16 residues. The CDR3 reads CASRDAPGAGKDEQYF. CDR3 nucleotides: TGTGCCAGCAGAGACGCCCCAGGGGCGGGAAAGGACGAGCAGTACTTC.

This clonotype was recorded many times. The V gene is TRBV9, the J gene TRBJ2-7, with D tentatively TRBD2 (5 bases). Per germline, CDR1 SGDLS and CDR2 YYNGEE. This CDR3 has 13 amino acids. Trimming shortened V by 4 bases and J by 3 bases, and 11 bases separated the two germline ends. The CDR3, as DNA: TGTGCCAGCAGCCCCGAGGGCCTCTACGAGCAGTACTTC. Translating it yields CASSPEGLYEQYF.

In its sample, this clonotype was seen a few times. The rearrangement joins TRBV20-1 to TRBJ2-3; unclear D gene. The CDR3 is 13 residues long. V was clipped by 3 bases and J by 6 bases, with 13 bases between them. CDR1 DFQATT and CDR2 SNEGSKA come from the germline V gene (reference sequence). CDR3 loop: CSASRMSRDTQYF. CDR3 bases: TGCAGTGCTAGCCGAATGTCCAGGGATACGCAGTATTTT.

The chain combines TRBV19 with TRBJ2-3; TRBD2 aligns across 10 bases. Germline lookup yields CDR1 LNHDA and CDR2 SQIVND (reference sequence). J lost 6 bases, V lost 10 bases, and 13 bases had no gene match. The CDR3 is 15 amino acids. CDR3 region: CATSPRSGGVDTQYF. The CDR3 DNA is TGTGCCACCTCCCCGCGGAGCGGGGGGGTGGATACGCAGTATTTT.

Ten or more counts support this clonotype. This sequence joins TRBV30 and TRBJ2-7; a weak D match, TRBD1 (7 bases). This CDR3 has 14 residues. V gave up 2 bases and J gave up 0 bases, with 11 bases separating them. Germline V gene data show CDR1 as GTSNPN and CDR2 as SVGIG (reference sequence). The CDR3 sequence is CAWSPGGGSYEQYF. The CDR3 region has the DNA TGTGCCTGGAGTCCAGGGGGAGGCTCCTACGAGCAGTACTTC.

This clonotype has at least ten counts. The V call is TRBV11-2, the J call TRBJ2-1; 8 nucleotides align to TRBD2. This CDR3 contains 13 residues. From germline, CDR1 is SGHAT and CDR2 FQNNGV. V gave up 5 bases and J gave up 6 bases; unmatched junction bases: 3. CDR3 coding DNA: TGTGCCAGCAGCCCCGGGACTAGCAATGAGCAGTTCTTC. Its protein product is CASSPGTSNEQFF.

As for this clonotype: Given a much more abundant clone one base away, this may be a read error. The chain employs TRBV12-3 or TRBV12-4 and TRBJ2-1; D gene uncertain. Trimming took off 5 bases at V and 6 bases at J, with 20 bases between the two ends. This CDR3 comprises 16 residues. This chain's CDR3 is CASSDLGRTSINEQFF. The CDR3 DNA follows: TGTGCCAGCAGTGATTTGGGCCGGACGTCTATCAATGAGCAGTTCTTC.

This clonotype was picked up many times. The chain has TRBV6-5 and TRBJ1-6; D is uncertain. CDR1 is MNHEY and CDR2 is SVGAGI in the germline V gene. The CDR3 is made up of 12 amino acids. The V gene lost 4 bases and the J gene lost 10 bases, with 8 bases spanning the gap. DNA for the CDR3: TGTGCCAGCAGTTCCCTCAAGTCACCCCTCCACTTT. Translation: CASSSLKSPLHF.

This clonotype was recorded at least ten times. The chain couples TRBV2 to TRBJ2-7; D is unresolved. This CDR3 has 12 amino acids. From germline, CDR1 is SNHLY and CDR2 FYNNEI. Trimming removed 6 bases from V and 3 bases from J, with 9 bases in between. CDR3 amino acids: CASSQWGYEQYF. The CDR3 DNA reads TGTGCCAGCAGCCAATGGGGCTACGAGCAGTACTTC.

This clonotype was seen many times. The chain combines TRBV29-1 with TRBJ1-2; D is unresolved. V lost 2 bases and J lost 4, with 5 bases in between. The CDR3 has 11 residues. Germline-derived CDR1 and CDR2 are SQVTM and ANQGSEA. CDR3 protein: CSVETLYGYTF. As DNA, the CDR3 is TGCAGCGTTGAAACCCTCTATGGCTACACCTTC.

This clonotype was counted at least ten times. CDR3 coding DNA: TGTGCCAGCAGTCTTGAAGGGTACCCGGATACGCAGTATTTT. It is translated as CASSLEGYPDTQYF. The chain couples TRBV27 to TRBJ2-3; the D is unclear. V was cut by 5 bases and J by 6 bases, with 15 bases left in between. Per germline, CDR1 MNHEY and CDR2 SMNVEV (reference sequence). This CDR3 comprises 14 residues.

This clonotype was detected many times. The chain joins TRBV28 to TRBJ1-3, with D perhaps matching TRBD1 (5 bases). The CDR3 runs to 18 residues. V lost 4 bases to trimming and J lost 6 bases, with 25 bases between them. Germline CDR1 is MDHEN and CDR2 is SYDVKM. The chain's CDR3 is CASSSHLGVTVLKNTIYF. The CDR3 nucleotides are TGTGCCAGCAGTTCCCACTTAGGGGTAACTGTACTAAAAAACACCATATATTTT.

This clonotype was seen at least ten times. This chain uses TRBV29-1 with TRBJ2-7; D call uncertain. The CDR3 is 13 residues long. With 4 bases removed from V and 4 bases from J, the gap between germline ends came to 14 bases. Germline V lookup: CDR1 SQVTM, CDR2 ANQGSEA. The CDR3 spells CSVVGQSLYEQYF. Here the CDR3 DNA reads TGCAGCGTTGTAGGGCAGAGCCTTTACGAGCAGTACTTC.

With respect to this clonotype: A much bigger clone sits one base away, suggesting this may be a read error. The V call is TRBV28, the J call TRBJ2-1, with D uncertain. Germline V CDR1 and CDR2: MDHEN, SYDVKM. There are 13 residues in the CDR3. V was pared by 6 bases and J by 8 bases, with 14 bases between. The CDR3, as DNA: TGTGCCAGCAGCCATCATAGAATATATGAGCAGTTCTTC. It codes for CASSHHRIYEQFF.

This clonotype was found many times. The J gene is TRBJ2-7, the V gene TRBV2; 7 bases agree with TRBD2. Trimming cost V 1 base and J 3 bases; bases outside gene matches: 9. Germline-derived CDR1 and CDR2 are SNHLY and FYNNEI. The CDR3 has 16 amino acids. The CDR3: CASSEVPAGRGYEQYF. CDR3 bases: TGTGCCAGCAGTGAAGTCCCAGCGGGAAGAGGCTACGAGCAGTACTTC.

V is TRBV2 and J is TRBJ2-1, with D unresolved. CDR3 size: 10 residues. Trimming took off 7 bases at V and 9 bases at J, with 7 bases between the two ends. Per the germline V gene, CDR1 is SNHLY and CDR2 is FYNNEI. The CDR3 reads CASTRSEQFF. DNA of the CDR3: TGTGCCAGCACGCGCAGTGAGCAGTTCTTC. Using reference TRBV2 and TRBJ2-1 for the parts outside the CDR3, the full variable domain is EPEVTQTPSHQVTQMGQEVILRCVPISNHLYFYWYRQILGQKVEFLVSFYNNEISEKSEIFDDQFSVERPDGSNFTLKIRSTKLEDSAMYFCASTRSEQFFGPGTRLTVL.

This clonotype has at least ten counts. The chain employs TRBV13 and TRBJ2-1; a weak D match, TRBD2 (6 bases). The CDR3 runs to 15 residues. Germline CDR1 is PRHDT and CDR2 is FYEKMQ (reference sequence). The V end was cut by 5 bases, the J end by 8 bases, with 19 bases between. In nucleotides, the CDR3 is TGTGCCAGCAGCCCCCTAGCGCGGAGAGGCGATGAGCAGTTCTTC. Encoded protein: CASSPLARRGDEQFF. The full variable domain, in which reference TRBV13 and TRBJ2-1 provide the parts outside the CDR3, is AAGVIQSPRHLIKEKRETATLKCYPIPRHDTVYWYQQGPGQDPQFLISFYEKMQSDKGSIPDRFSAQQFSDYHSELNMSSLELGDSALYFCASSPLARRGDEQFFGPGTRLTVL.

This clonotype came up many times. This chain links TRBV28 with TRBJ2-2; D remains unclear. Trimming removed 5 bases from V and 4 bases from J, with 8 bases in between. CDR1 and CDR2 (germline): MDHEN, SYDVKM. There are 13 residues in the CDR3. The CDR3 protein is CASSPSITGELFF. CDR3 bases: TGTGCCAGCAGTCCCTCGATCACCGGGGAGCTGTTTTTT.

There are many counts of this clonotype. The chain employs TRBV28 and TRBJ1-2; D perhaps matches TRBD1 (5 bases). The CDR3 is 15 residues long. Germline CDR1 reads MDHEN; CDR2 reads SYDVKM. The V end was cut by 4 bases, the J end by 0 bases, with 12 bases between. The CDR3 DNA sequence: TGTGCCAGCAGTTCTCCCTGGGGGACTAACTATGGCTACACCTTC. This codes for CASSSPWGTNYGYTF.

In its sample, this clonotype was seen many times. This chain links TRBV7-8 with TRBJ2-5; 8 bases map to TRBD2. Trimming took 1 base from V and 5 from J; bases not matched to a gene: 9. There are 16 residues in the CDR3. The germline gives CDR1 SGHVS, CDR2 FQNEAQ. The CDR3 loop reads CASSLVLAGRRETQYF. The CDR3 DNA sequence: TGTGCCAGCAGCTTAGTCCTAGCGGGTAGGCGCGAGACCCAGTACTTC.

This clonotype has at least ten counts. The chain has TRBV11-2 and TRBJ2-2; D is ambiguous. This CDR3 region has 17 residues. Trimming pared 1 base from V and 6 bases from J, leaving 18 bases between. Per germline, CDR1 SGHAT and CDR2 FQNNGV. For the CDR3, the DNA is TGTGCCAGCAGCTTAGGGCCGACATCACGTTTCGCCGGGGAGCTGTTTTTT. The encoded protein is CASSLGPTSRFAGELFF.

The V gene is TRBV12-3 or TRBV12-4, the J gene TRBJ2-1; the D gene could be TRBD1 or TRBD2 (5 bases each). The V end was cut by 6 bases, the J end by 6 bases, with 21 bases between. This CDR3 is built from 16 residues. CDR3 protein: CASSPHPGLTLNEQFF. As DNA, the CDR3 is TGTGCCAGCAGCCCACATCCGGGGCTAACCCTCAATGAGCAGTTCTTC.

Notes on this clonotype: One base away lies a much larger clone, so this may be a sequencing read error. The J gene is TRBJ2-1, the V gene TRBV3-1, with no clear D. CDR3 length: 13 residues. V was pared by 0 bases and J by 10 bases, with 10 bases between. CDR1 is LGHDT and CDR2 is YNNKEL in the germline V gene (reference sequence). The CDR3 sequence: CASSQERGGEQFF. The CDR3 DNA follows: TGTGCCAGCAGCCAAGAGCGTGGTGGCGAGCAGTTCTTC.

In DNA form, the CDR3 reads TGTGCCAGTAGTGGAAACAGGGATCAGCCCCAGCATTTT. As protein: CASSGNRDQPQHF. The chain links TRBV19 to TRBJ1-5; weak D call: TRBD1 (6 bases). CDR1 is LNHDA and CDR2 is SQIVND in the germline V gene (reference sequence). The CDR3 sequence is 13 residues long. V lost 5 bases, J lost 5 bases, and 10 bases lay in between.

In its sample, this clonotype was seen many times. The CDR3: CASTSDSTDTQYF. CDR3 bases: TGTGCCAGCACCAGCGACAGCACAGATACGCAGTATTTT. This rearrangement joins TRBV6-2 or TRBV6-3 to TRBJ2-3; the D is unclear. Trimming cost V 7 bases and J 0 bases, with 8 bases left between them. Germline CDR1 reads MNHEY; CDR2 reads SVGEGT. CDR3 length equals 13 residues.

This clonotype was seen ten or more times. This chain links TRBV11-2 with TRBJ2-7, with 10 bases lining up with TRBD1. Trimming removed 4 bases from V and 0 bases from J; junction bases left unmatched: 9. The CDR3 covers 17 residues. Germline CDR1 SGHAT, CDR2 FQNNGV. The DNA for the CDR3 is TGTGCCAGCAGCTCCTACGGCGGGGACAGGGGCTCCTACGAGCAGTACTTC. This sequence encodes CASSSYGGDRGSYEQYF. Variable domain in full (rest from reference TRBV11-2 and TRBJ2-7): EAGVAQSPRYKIIEKRQSVAFWCNPISGHATLYWYQQILGQGPKLLIQFQNNGVVDDSQLPKDRFSAERLKGVDSTLKIQPAKLEDSAVYLCASSSYGGDRGSYEQYFGPGTRLTVT.

This clonotype was counted ten times or more. V and J are TRBV20-1 and TRBJ2-5; 10 bases are a match to TRBD2. The CDR3 is 16 residues long. Germline trimming cut 1 base from V and 4 bases from J; bases unmatched to any gene: 9. Germline V gene lookup returns CDR1 DFQATT and CDR2 SNEGSKA (reference sequence). The CDR3 coding sequence is TGCAGTGCTAGAGGTGCTAGCGGGAGTTTTCGAGAGACCCAGTACTTC. Protein: CSARGASGSFRETQYF.

The chain joins TRBV29-1 to TRBJ2-1, with TRBD2 identical over 8 bases. CDR1 SQVTM and CDR2 ANQGSEA come from the germline V gene. The V and J ends lost 6 bases and 8 bases, in that order; junction bases with no gene match: 9. This CDR3 has 13 amino acids. The CDR3 region has the DNA TGCAGCGTAGCAGCGGGAGTTAATGATGAGCAGTTCTTC. Encoded protein: CSVAAGVNDEQFF.